These 12 T cell receptor beta chains share one sample of origin, sequenced in a study of OX40 agonist ivuxolimab in advanced cancers. Sequencing used immunoSEQ multiplex PCR; TCRdb keeps in-frame clones, though not all of them. Among some 150,000 clones listed, approximately 94% were seen once. The sample was CD4+ or CD8+ T cells sorted from blood, taken in a trial of the OX40 agonist ivuxolimab. Source of these receptors: an adult with an advanced solid tumor such as melanoma, head and neck, liver or kidney cancer.

The chain links TRBV27 to TRBJ1-1, with D unclear. Germline V gene data show CDR1 as MNHEY and CDR2 as SMNVEV (reference sequence). The CDR3 extends over 13 amino acids. Trimming left V 2 bases short and J 1 base short, with 5 bases between. CDR3 residues: CASSLKPNTEAFF. The CDR3 nucleotides are TGTGCCAGCAGTTTAAAGCCGAACACTGAAGCTTTCTTT.

CDR3 loop: CASLTGGRLDSPLHF. In DNA form, the CDR3 reads TGTGCCAGCCTCACAGGGGGTCGACTTGATTCACCCCTCCACTTT. The chain is built from TRBV28 and TRBJ1-6, with TRBD1 matching 8 bases. The V gene end was trimmed by 8 bases and the J gene end by 8 bases; junction bases not matched to a gene: 11. Germline V lookup: CDR1 MDHEN, CDR2 SYDVKM. CDR3 size: 15 residues.

J is TRBJ2-1 and V is TRBV7-6; the match to TRBD2 covers 8 bases. Germline-derived CDR1 and CDR2 are SGHVS and FNYEAQ. This CDR3 contains 15 residues. With 5 bases clipped from V and 6 bases from J, the junction kept 9 bases outside the gene matches. The CDR3 reads CASSLAGTSPNEQFF. CDR3 bases: TGTGCCAGCAGCCTCGCCGGGACTAGTCCCAATGAGCAGTTCTTC.

Here the CDR3 reads CASRGTGMYEQYF. Here the CDR3 DNA reads TGTGCCAGCAGGGGTACAGGGATGTACGAGCAGTACTTC. The rearrangement joins TRBV5-6 to TRBJ2-7; possibly TRBD1 for D (6 bases). The CDR3 totals 13 residues. V dropped 5 bases and J dropped 4 bases, with 13 bases sitting between them. CDR1 is SGHDT, CDR2 YYEEEE, per germline.

The chain joins TRBV19 to TRBJ1-1; D is unresolved. The CDR3 consists of 14 residues. Trimming pared 3 bases from V and 0 bases from J, leaving 8 bases between. From germline, CDR1 is LNHDA and CDR2 SQIVND (reference sequence). CDR3 residues: CASSIEQMNTEAFF. CDR3 nucleotide sequence: TGTGCCAGTAGTATCGAACAGATGAACACTGAAGCTTTCTTT.

This clone appeared once. V usage is TRBV20-1 and J usage is TRBJ2-7; D is perhaps TRBD2 (5 bases). The CDR3 is 11 amino acids. V dropped 3 bases and J dropped 5 bases, with 8 bases sitting between them. Germline CDR1 reads DFQATT; CDR2 reads SNEGSKA (reference sequence). The CDR3 spells CSARASNEQYF. CDR3 sequence (DNA): TGCAGTGCTAGGGCTAGCAACGAGCAGTACTTC.

This clone was seen once. This chain joins TRBV5-6 and TRBJ2-7; 12 nucleotides agree with TRBD1. The J segment lost 3 bases and the V segment lost 3 bases, leaving 10 bases of the junction unmatched. The germline CDR1 and CDR2 sequences are SGHDT and YYEEEE. CDR3 length equals 17 residues. The CDR3, as DNA: TGTGCCAGCAGCTCTGGGACAGGGGGCTATGACGACTACGAGCAGTACTTC. This codes for CASSSGTGGYDDYEQYF.

V and J are TRBV7-2 and TRBJ1-1; 11 bases agree with TRBD1. This CDR3 region has 15 residues. The V and J ends lost 2 bases and 5 bases, in that order; junction bases with no gene match: 4. The germline CDR1 and CDR2 sequences are SGHTA and FQGNSA. CDR3 DNA sequence: TGTGCCAGCAGCTTATGGACAGGGGGCGAAACTGAAGCTTTCTTT. Residues: CASSLWTGGETEAFF.

The chain couples TRBV7-9 to TRBJ1-2; D is possibly TRBD1 (6 bases). The V and J ends lost 3 bases and 6 bases respectively, with 14 bases between them. The CDR3 extends over 14 amino acids. The germline V gene has CDR1 SEHNR and CDR2 FQNEAQ (reference sequence). CDR3 sequence reads: CASSLLGGLNGYTF. CDR3 DNA: TGTGCCAGCAGCTTGCTAGGGGGTTTGAATGGCTACACCTTC.

The rearrangement links TRBV6-1 to TRBJ1-6; D possibly corresponds to TRBD1 (5 bases). Trimming took 7 bases from V and 4 from J, leaving 14 bases between them. CDR1 MNHNS and CDR2 SASEGT come from the germline V gene. The CDR3 spans 15 residues. The CDR3 DNA is TGTGCCAGCATGGGCAGGGCAGTTTATAATTCACCCCTCCACTTT. Translated: CASMGRAVYNSPLHF.

V usage is TRBV7-9 and J usage is TRBJ2-5, with D unresolved. There are 11 residues in the CDR3. Germline values: CDR1 SEHNR, CDR2 FQNEAQ (reference sequence). The germline V and J ends were trimmed by 5 bases and 2 bases, with 3 bases remaining between them. As DNA, the CDR3 is TGTGCCAGCAGCCAGCAAGAGACCCAGTACTTC. This encodes CASSQQETQYF.

The CDR3 DNA reads TGTGCCAGCAGCGCCGACAATGAGCAGTTCTTC. Translating gives CASSADNEQFF. The chain recombines TRBV9 with TRBJ2-1, with no clear D. V was cut by 3 bases and J by 5 bases, with 3 bases left in between. This CDR3 is 11 amino acids long. Germline CDR1 and CDR2: SGDLS and YYNGEE.